The next 2 T cell receptor beta chains were all read from a single sample in a study of blood T cell repertoires in COVID-19. Sequencing used immunoSEQ multiplex PCR; TCRdb keeps in-frame clones, though not all of them. The table lists 250,000 to 300,000 clones, over 70% of them singletons. Sequenced: peripheral blood. These receptors all come from a woman between 65 and 79 years old with COVID-19, enrolled during active disease.

The chain has TRBV6-5 and TRBJ1-2, with D uncertain. This CDR3 is built from 11 residues. Germline CDR1 reads MNHEY; CDR2 reads SVGAGI. V lost 7 bases and J 10 bases, leaving 13 bases between the germline ends. In nucleotides, the CDR3 is TGTGCCAGCAAGGCGGAGCTTTTCTACACCTTC. Translating gives CASKAELFYTF.

The rearrangement links TRBV10-1 to TRBJ2-7; 9 bases match TRBD2. V lost 7 bases and J lost 4; bases outside the gene matches: 11. Germline assignment: CDR1 WNHNN and CDR2 SYGVQD (reference sequence). This CDR3 contains 15 residues. Here the CDR3 DNA reads TGCGCCAGCACCCGCTCTGGGACTAGCCCATACGAGCAGTACTTC. Amino acid sequence: CASTRSGTSPYEQYF.